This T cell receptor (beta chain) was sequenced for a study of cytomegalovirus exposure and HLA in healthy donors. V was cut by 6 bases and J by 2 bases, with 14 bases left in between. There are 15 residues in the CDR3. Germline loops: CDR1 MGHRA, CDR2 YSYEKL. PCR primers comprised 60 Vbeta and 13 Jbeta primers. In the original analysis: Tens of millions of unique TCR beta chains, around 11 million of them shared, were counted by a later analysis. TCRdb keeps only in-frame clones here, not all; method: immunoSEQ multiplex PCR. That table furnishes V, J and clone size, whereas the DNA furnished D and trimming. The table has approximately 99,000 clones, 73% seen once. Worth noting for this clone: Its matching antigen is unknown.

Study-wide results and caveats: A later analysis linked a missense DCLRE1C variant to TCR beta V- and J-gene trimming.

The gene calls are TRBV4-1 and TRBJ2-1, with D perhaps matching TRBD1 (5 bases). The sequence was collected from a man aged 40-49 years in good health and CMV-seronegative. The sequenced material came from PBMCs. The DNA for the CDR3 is TGCGCCAGCAGTCAGGGTCTTCCCCCCTACAATGAGCAGTTCTTC. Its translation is CASSQGLPPYNEQFF.